The rows below give T cell receptor beta chains drawn from one sample of a study of cytomegalovirus exposure and HLA in healthy donors. Profiled with immunoSEQ multiplex PCR; TCRdb holds only in-frame clones, not every one. The sample has under 400,000 clones, 88% seen once. Sequencing input: PBMCs. The receptors were sampled from a man between 25 and 39 years old in good health and CMV-seronegative. The CDR3 runs from the conserved cysteine through the conserved F or W. A row's size may be missing; if present it is once, few, many or a size class.

V gene	clone size	J gene	CDR3 protein
TRBV4-3	.	TRBJ1-2	CASSQVHRETPYGYTF
TRBV19	.	TRBJ1-1	CASTLYSQGVGEHTEAFF
TRBV6-6	once	TRBJ2-7	CASSGGDRSYEQYF
TRBV5-5	.	TRBJ2-3	CASSLAIRDRVKDTQYF
TRBV5-1	.	TRBJ1-3	CASSSTGGLGNTIYF
TRBV19	.	TRBJ1-1	CASSILRGYGEAFF
TRBV9	.	TRBJ1-2	CASSAEGGTGAGGYTF
TRBV6-5	.	TRBJ2-7	CASSTTGHKNEQYF
TRBV27	.	TRBJ1-4	CASSLRGVEKLFF
TRBV19	.	TRBJ2-1	CASSRGPDNEQFF
TRBV7-2	.	TRBJ1-4	CASSLGGVNEKLFF
TRBV6-1	.	TRBJ2-4	CASSSGTGTKNIQYF
TRBV6-5	.	TRBJ1-1	CASSGLTGKDTEAFF
TRBV11-2	few	TRBJ2-7	CASSTTTGGAMYEQYF
TRBV5-1	.	TRBJ1-3	CASSLGATGIYSGNTIYF
TRBV27	once	TRBJ1-1	CASSARGAFF
TRBV11-2	once	TRBJ2-1	CASSLRADKVVYNEQFF
TRBV7-2	once	TRBJ2-7	CASSLDGRSYEQYF
TRBV7-2	.	TRBJ2-7	CASSLARGRNPSYEQYF
TRBV9	.	TRBJ2-7	CASSPRETHSYEQYF
TRBV7-6	.	TRBJ1-3	CASSSRQGQGSGNTIYF
TRBV6-5	.	TRBJ1-2	CASSYSPGMGGYTF
TRBV4-2	.	TRBJ2-7	CASSQGAGTPLRQQYF
TRBV19	.	TRBJ1-3	CASSTAGTLVSGNTIYF
TRBV5-4	.	TRBJ1-2	CASSHPDRKNYGYTF
TRBV11-2	.	TRBJ2-7	CASRLRGYEQYF
TRBV7-2	once	TRBJ2-7	CASSSDTRPKGGRLYEQYF
TRBV2	.	TRBJ2-7	CASSEGGTGAAAQYF
TRBV6-1	.	TRBJ1-1	CASRTRDRVNTEAFF
TRBV7-9	.	TRBJ1-2	CASSGSTGYGYTF
TRBV27	.	TRBJ2-6	CASSWLGGLSGANVLTF
TRBV27	.	TRBJ2-2	CASSLSPSGGAVGELFF
TRBV13	once	TRBJ1-1	CASSLGAISDRLNTEAFF
TRBV5-1	.	TRBJ1-2	CASSLAVGGYTF
TRBV4-3	.	TRBJ2-1	CASSQVTSGGSYNEQFF
TRBV9	.	TRBJ1-2	CASSGTGVVNYGYTF
TRBV4-3	many	TRBJ1-6	CASSQGTGGLSPLHF
TRBV13	.	TRBJ1-3	CASSLRPAVGGNTIYF
TRBV10-2	.	TRBJ2-3	CASSGGYTDTQYF
TRBV7-9	.	TRBJ1-2	CASSPRASSNYGYTF
TRBV5-4	.	TRBJ2-5	CASSLTGGTQETQYF
TRBV15	.	TRBJ2-5	CATSRDGDRGLRETQYF
TRBV25-1	.	TRBJ2-5	CASSELGTAQETQYF
TRBV4-2	.	TRBJ2-1	CASSQVQGGNEQFF
TRBV6-1	.	TRBJ1-2	CASTLGQSYGYTF
TRBV18	.	TRBJ1-5	CASSRQDSNQPQHF
TRBV5-6	.	TRBJ2-5	CASRRRGTSIETQYF
TRBV7-9	.	TRBJ1-1	CASSLRGTEAFF
TRBV4-1	.	TRBJ1-2	CASSQGAGQGIGGYTF
TRBV14	.	TRBJ2-5	CASSQTRGQGRETQYF
TRBV27	.	TRBJ1-6	CASSPTGSGYSPLHF
TRBV6-6	.	TRBJ2-7	CASSRDITYEQYF
TRBV6-6	.	TRBJ1-2	CASSYTRQGTYGYTF